Below are 30 T cell receptor beta chains sequenced from a single sample in a study of PD-L1 blockade in urothelial cancer. Produced via immunoSEQ multiplex PCR; TCRdb's table is partial and in-frame only. The sample has tens of thousands of clones, roughly 82% seen once. This material consisted of PBMCs, taken around atezolizumab (anti-PD-L1) treatment. The receptors come from a man between 65 and 80 years old with urothelial cancer.

This sequence joins TRBV13 and TRBJ2-3, with D perhaps TRBD2 (6 bases). This CDR3 comprises 16 residues. CDR1 is PRHDT and CDR2 is FYEKMQ in the germline V gene (reference sequence). Trimming took 5 bases from V and 0 from J, leaving 15 bases between them. The CDR3 here is CASSGATRRSTDTQYF. The CDR3, as DNA: TGTGCCAGCAGCGGGGCGACTAGGCGGAGCACAGATACGCAGTATTTT.

The chain employs TRBV30 and TRBJ2-1, with TRBD2 as a possible D gene (6 bases). Trimming cost V 0 bases and J 5 bases, with 17 bases left between them. Germline CDR1 is GTSNPN and CDR2 is SVGIG (reference sequence). The CDR3 contains 16 residues. The CDR3 spells CAWSVHPLAIHNEQFF. The CDR3 DNA follows: TGTGCCTGGAGTGTACACCCCCTAGCGATCCACAATGAGCAGTTCTTC.

This clone was recorded only once. The V gene is TRBV10-3, the J gene TRBJ2-1, with D hard to call. Trimming stripped 4 bases from V and 4 bases from J, with 8 bases between. The germline V gene encodes CDR1 ENHRY and CDR2 SYGVKD. CDR3 length equals 13 residues. The CDR3 sequence is CAISVNGYNEQFF. As DNA, the CDR3 is TGTGCCATCAGTGTTAACGGTTACAATGAGCAGTTCTTC.

CDR3 amino acids: CASSYRGRAQDTQYF. CDR3 nucleotide sequence: TGTGCCAGCAGTTATAGGGGGAGGGCCCAAGATACGCAGTATTTT. This sequence joins TRBV6-6 and TRBJ2-3; D is perhaps TRBD2 (7 bases). V lost 3 bases and J 5 bases, leaving 15 bases between the germline ends. Germline lookup yields CDR1 MNHNY and CDR2 SVGAGI (reference sequence). The CDR3 length is 15 residues.

V gene TRBV7-6 combines with J gene TRBJ2-7; the match to TRBD1 covers 9 bases. The CDR3 covers 13 residues. Germline values: CDR1 SGHVS, CDR2 FNYEAQ. After removal of 2 bases from V and 5 bases from J, the junction contained 1 base not matched to a gene. The CDR3, as DNA: TGTGCCAGCAGCTTAACAGGGGGCGACGAGCAGTACTTC. Amino acid sequence: CASSLTGGDEQYF.

V usage is TRBV20-1 and J usage is TRBJ1-2; tentatively, D is TRBD1 (5 bases). This CDR3 spans 11 amino acids. CDR1 and CDR2 from the germline V gene are DFQATT and SNEGSKA (reference sequence). V shed 3 bases and J shed 6 bases, with 8 bases lying between them. CDR3 amino acids: CSASPGDGYTF. The CDR3 DNA is TGCAGTGCTAGTCCGGGGGATGGCTACACCTTC.

The genes are TRBV18 and TRBJ2-3, with D possibly TRBD2 on 6 matching bases. The V gene's germline CDR1 is KGHSH and CDR2 LQKENI. This CDR3 region has 16 residues. V was cut by 2 bases and J by 5 bases, with 17 bases left in between. In nucleotides, the CDR3 is TGTGCCAGCTCACCAGGTAGTCGTAGCGGCGGAGATACGCAGTATTTT. Translating it yields CASSPGSRSGGDTQYF.

Details on this clone: The sample has other DNA sequences that encode this CDR3 too. The chain has TRBV30 and TRBJ1-5, with 9 bases identical to TRBD1. This CDR3 has 13 residues. Germline assignment: CDR1 GTSNPN and CDR2 SVGIG (reference sequence). Trimming removed 2 bases from V and 5 bases from J; junction bases left unmatched: 1. CDR3 loop: CAWSRQGDQPQHF. The CDR3 DNA follows: TGTGCCTGGAGTCGACAGGGGGATCAGCCCCAGCATTTT.

J is TRBJ2-7 and V is TRBV7-2, with 7 positions matching TRBD1. After removal of 1 base from V and 6 bases from J, the junction contained 9 bases not matched to a gene. The germline CDR1 and CDR2 sequences are SGHTA and FQGNSA. CDR3 size: 15 residues. CDR3 amino acids: CASSLGDSRHSEQYF. The CDR3, as DNA: TGTGCCAGCAGCTTAGGGGACAGCCGCCACTCCGAGCAGTACTTC. Full variable domain (rest looked up from reference TRBV7-2 and TRBJ2-7): GAGVSQSPSNKVTEKGKDVELRCDPISGHTALYWYRQSLGQGLEFLIYFQGNSAPDKSGLPSDRFSAERTGGSVSTLTIQRTQQEDSAVYLCASSLGDSRHSEQYFGPGTRLTVT.

The chain is built from TRBV5-4 and TRBJ2-7; TRBD2 matches 8 bases. This CDR3 is built from 15 residues. Trimming took 2 bases from V and 3 from J; bases not matched to a gene: 7. From germline, CDR1 is SGHNT and CDR2 YYREEE (reference sequence). The CDR3 loop reads CASSFAGGGNYEQYF. The CDR3 DNA reads TGTGCCAGCAGCTTCGCGGGAGGCGGAAACTACGAGCAGTACTTC.

The chain carries TRBV7-2 and TRBJ1-2; 7 bases match TRBD1. This CDR3 region has 16 residues. Germline values: CDR1 SGHTA, CDR2 FQGNSA. Trimming removed 5 bases from V and 4 bases from J; junction bases left unmatched: 13. The CDR3 protein is CASSRDSSLRVYGYTF. CDR3 nucleotide sequence: TGTGCCAGCAGCCGGGACAGTTCACTTAGGGTCTATGGCTACACCTTC.

The rearrangement links TRBV6-5 to TRBJ2-3, with D perhaps TRBD1 (6 bases). V lost 4 bases, J lost 5 bases, and 10 bases lay in between. Germline V gives CDR1 MNHEY, CDR2 SVGAGI. The CDR3 runs to 13 residues. The CDR3 here is CASSSRGRDTQYF. The CDR3 DNA reads TGTGCCAGCAGTTCCAGGGGACGAGATACGCAGTATTTT.

The gene calls are TRBV4-1 and TRBJ1-6, with 8 bases that match TRBD1. V lost 5 bases, J lost 0 bases, and 6 bases stayed unmatched. Looked up from germline, CDR1 is MGHRA and CDR2 is YSYEKL. The CDR3 contains 17 residues. In DNA, the CDR3 is TGCGCCAGCAGCATTCGGACAGGGTCCTCCTATAATTCACCCCTCCACTTT. Amino acid sequence: CASSIRTGSSYNSPLHF.

The chain is built from TRBV6-4 and TRBJ1-1; perhaps TRBD1 as D (6 bases). The CDR3 runs 15 residues. The V end was cut by 4 bases, the J end by 3 bases, with 15 bases between. CDR1 MRHNA and CDR2 SNTAGT come from the germline V gene. The CDR3 DNA reads TGTGCCAGCAGTGTGGACAGCACGATGGACACTGAAGCTTTCTTT. The encoded protein is CASSVDSTMDTEAFF.

The chain employs TRBV9 and TRBJ2-4, with a weak D call TRBD1 (6 bases). V lost 0 bases to trimming and J lost 1 base, with 8 bases between them. Germline V gene sequence: CDR1 SGDLS, CDR2 YYNGEE. CDR3 length: 15 residues. CDR3 sequence reads: CASSVEQGAKNIQYF. Written as DNA, the CDR3 is TGTGCCAGCAGCGTAGAGCAGGGGGCCAAAAACATTCAGTACTTC.

V is TRBV4-1 and J is TRBJ2-3, with D unresolved. Germline CDR1 MGHRA, CDR2 YSYEKL. The CDR3 has 16 amino acids. Trimming cost V 1 base and J 1 base, with 12 bases left between them. CDR3 amino acids: CASSQGGSEGTDTQYF. CDR3 in DNA: TGCGCCAGCAGCCAAGGAGGCTCTGAGGGCACAGATACGCAGTATTTT.

This rearrangement joins TRBV15 to TRBJ1-1; 9 bases are shared with TRBD1. The CDR3 loop spans 13 amino acids. The V segment lost 5 bases and the J segment 10 bases; nucleotides outside the gene matches: 8. Germline assignment: CDR1 LNHNV and CDR2 YYDKDF (reference sequence). The CDR3 bases are TGTGCCACCAGCCCAAGGGGGACAGGGATAGCTTTCTTT. The encoded protein is CATSPRGTGIAFF.

This chain connects TRBV6-5 to TRBJ1-5; D not certain. Germline V gives CDR1 MNHEY, CDR2 SVGAGI. This CDR3 comprises 13 residues. Trimming removed 6 bases from V and 7 bases from J, with 13 bases in between. CDR3 sequence reads: CASSRETGQPQHF. CDR3 bases: TGTGCCAGCAGCCGGGAGACGGGACAGCCCCAGCATTTT.

CDR3 protein: CASSYSAVSYEQYF. CDR3 coding DNA: TGTGCCAGCAGTTACTCGGCAGTATCCTACGAGCAGTACTTC. The rearrangement uses TRBV6-6 and TRBJ2-7; D uncertain. In germline, CDR1 is MNHNY, CDR2 SVGAGI (reference sequence). Trimming stripped 0 bases from V and 1 base from J, with 7 bases between. The CDR3 runs 14 residues.

The J gene is TRBJ2-1, the V gene TRBV7-8; 7 bases fit TRBD2. CDR1 is SGHVS, CDR2 FQNEAQ, per germline. Unmatched junction bases numbered 12, after V lost 6 bases and J lost 7 bases. The length of the CDR3 is 15 residues. DNA for the CDR3: TGTGCCAGCAGGCCCCGGGGTAGCGGGTGGAATGAGCAGTTCTTC. Its protein is CASRPRGSGWNEQFF.

This clone was picked up a small number of times. The rearrangement links TRBV5-4 to TRBJ2-7; TRBD2 matches 14 bases. The V and J ends lost 4 bases and 5 bases, in that order; junction bases with no gene match: 14. CDR3 size: 18 residues. Germline CDR1 SGHNT, CDR2 YYREEE (reference sequence). CDR3 sequence reads: CASSNPGLAGGLTNEQYF. The CDR3 DNA follows: TGTGCCAGCAGCAACCCCGGACTAGCGGGGGGTTTGACGAACGAGCAGTACTTC.

A few counts support this clone. CDR3 sequence (DNA): TGCGCCAGCAGCCGACTGGACAAGAACACTGAAGCTTTCTTT. This codes for CASSRLDKNTEAFF. The V call is TRBV5-1, the J call TRBJ1-1; D is perhaps TRBD1 (5 bases). The V and J ends lost 4 bases and 1 base respectively, with 11 bases between them. CDR3 length equals 14 residues. From germline, CDR1 is SGHRS and CDR2 YFSETQ.

This rearrangement joins TRBV7-9 to TRBJ2-5; D gene uncertain. The germline V gene has CDR1 SEHNR and CDR2 FQNEAQ (reference sequence). V shed 4 bases and J shed 3 bases, with 15 bases lying between them. This CDR3 comprises 15 residues. The CDR3 nucleotides are TGTGCCAGCAGCTCAAAAAATACATACGAAGAGACCCAGTACTTC. Amino acid sequence: CASSSKNTYEETQYF.

V is TRBV4-1 and J is TRBJ2-3; D remains ambiguous. Germline V gene lookup returns CDR1 MGHRA and CDR2 YSYEKL. CDR3 length: 15 residues. Trimming shortened V by 1 base and J by 3 bases, and 11 bases separated the two germline ends. The CDR3: CASSQGGSFTDTQYF. DNA of the CDR3: TGCGCCAGCAGCCAAGGAGGTAGCTTTACAGATACGCAGTATTTT.

This chain joins TRBV29-1 and TRBJ2-3; maybe TRBD1 (5 bases). V was pared by 6 bases and J by 0 bases, with 10 bases between. This CDR3 has 13 amino acids. Per the germline V gene, CDR1 is SQVTM and CDR2 is ANQGSEA. The CDR3 here is CSVVRVSTDTQYF. The CDR3 DNA is TGCAGCGTGGTCAGGGTGAGCACAGATACGCAGTATTTT.

The rearrangement uses TRBV5-1 and TRBJ1-5; tentatively, D is TRBD1 (5 bases). The CDR3 has 14 residues. Trimming took off 0 bases at V and 4 bases at J, with 8 bases between the two ends. Germline values: CDR1 SGHRS, CDR2 YFSETQ. CDR3 loop: CASSLAGGNQPQHF. The CDR3 DNA is TGCGCCAGCAGCTTGGCCGGGGGTAATCAGCCCCAGCATTTT.

The chain carries TRBV14 and TRBJ1-6; TRBD1 is a possible D gene (6 bases). CDR1 is SGHDN and CDR2 is FVKESK in the germline V gene. Trimming took off 4 bases at V and 7 bases at J, with 14 bases between the two ends. The CDR3 loop spans 15 amino acids. CDR3 in DNA: TGTGCCAGCAGCCTACAGGGTCTGGGCAATTCACCCCTCCACTTT. This sequence encodes CASSLQGLGNSPLHF.

Many counts were recorded for this clone. V and J are TRBV25-1 and TRBJ2-1; perhaps TRBD1 as D (5 bases). Germline V gene sequence: CDR1 MGHDK, CDR2 SYGVNS. The CDR3 loop spans 14 amino acids. V was shortened by 6 bases and J by 2 bases, with 11 bases between the two germline ends. The CDR3 DNA reads as TGTGCCAGCAGACAGGCCGGCACCTACAATGAGCAGTTCTTC. Translation: CASRQAGTYNEQFF.

Worth noting for this clone: Other DNA sequences from this sample encode an identical CDR3 as well. V usage is TRBV5-1 and J usage is TRBJ1-1; D is ambiguous. This CDR3 comprises 15 residues. The V end lost 2 bases, the J end lost 0 bases, and 11 bases lay between the germline ends. Germline V CDR1 and CDR2: SGHRS, YFSETQ. CDR3 region: CASSLSGGMNTEAFF. In DNA, the CDR3 is TGCGCCAGCAGCTTAAGTGGAGGGATGAACACTGAAGCTTTCTTT. Complete variable domain (other parts from reference TRBV5-1 and TRBJ1-1): KAGVTQTPRYLIKTRGQQVTLSCSPISGHRSVSWYQQTPGQGLQFLFEYFSETQRNKGNFPGRFSGRQFSNSRSEMNVSTLELGDSALYLCASSLSGGMNTEAFFGQGTRLTVV.

This clone was detected only a few times. The CDR3 is CASSLAGTSGTDTQYF. The CDR3 DNA reads as TGTGCCAGCAGCTTAGCAGGGACTAGCGGCACAGATACGCAGTATTTT. This chain links TRBV11-3 with TRBJ2-3; 10 bases line up with TRBD2. The CDR3 length is 16 residues. V dropped 1 base and J dropped 1; count of bases not matched to a gene: 2. In germline, CDR1 is SGHNT, CDR2 YENEEA.